These 13 T cell receptor beta chains were all obtained from the same sample, sequenced in a study of technical replicates of blood from a handful of donors. Profiling relied on immunoSEQ multiplex PCR, and the TCRdb table lists in-frame clones only, not all of them. The table records 84,000 or so clones, just over 90% of them present only once. Input material: T cells isolated from PBMCs. The receptors derive from a human donor in good health.

The chain carries TRBV27 and TRBJ2-7, with 11 bases lining up with TRBD1. Germline CDR1 and CDR2: MNHEY and SMNVEV (reference sequence). The CDR3 loop spans 14 amino acids. The V segment lost 10 bases and the J segment 4 bases; nucleotides outside the gene matches: 9. CDR3 nucleotide sequence: TGTGCCACCAGGACCGGACAGGGGGCATACGAGCAGTACTTC. Its translation: CATRTGQGAYEQYF.

The V and J genes are TRBV5-1 and TRBJ2-7; possible D gene TRBD2, 5 bases. Trimming left V 0 bases short and J 3 bases short, with 10 bases between. Germline loops: CDR1 SGHRS, CDR2 YFSETQ. This CDR3 is 14 amino acids long. As DNA, the CDR3 is TGCGCCAGCAGCTTGGGGGTGGCGGGCTACGAGCAGTACTTC. As protein: CASSLGVAGYEQYF. Using reference TRBV5-1 and TRBJ2-7 for the parts outside the CDR3, the full variable domain is KAGVTQTPRYLIKTRGQQVTLSCSPISGHRSVSWYQQTPGQGLQFLFEYFSETQRNKGNFPGRFSGRQFSNSRSEMNVSTLELGDSALYLCASSLGVAGYEQYFGPGTRLTVT.

This chain links TRBV7-9 with TRBJ2-3, with D possibly being TRBD2 (6 bases). The CDR3 runs 13 residues. V shed 6 bases and J shed 6 bases, with 13 bases lying between them. Per germline, CDR1 SEHNR and CDR2 FQNEAQ (reference sequence). Here the CDR3 reads CASSLHGGDTQYF. The CDR3 DNA is TGTGCCAGCAGTCTCCATGGGGGGGATACGCAGTATTTT.

This chain connects TRBV5-4 to TRBJ2-5; 10 bases agree with TRBD2. The CDR3 extends over 15 amino acids. Germline V gives CDR1 SGHNT, CDR2 YYREEE (reference sequence). V dropped 4 bases and J dropped 1; count of bases not matched to a gene: 4. CDR3 in amino acids: CASSVPSGGQETQYF. The CDR3 DNA reads as TGTGCCAGCAGCGTACCTAGCGGGGGCCAAGAGACCCAGTACTTC.

The chain is built from TRBV6-1 and TRBJ2-1; no clear D gene. CDR3 length: 15 residues. Trimming removed 7 bases from V and 0 bases from J, with 13 bases in between. CDR1 and CDR2 (germline): MNHNS, SASEGT. Here the CDR3 DNA reads TGTGCCAGCACTGTAATAGTTAGCTCCTACAATGAGCAGTTCTTC. Protein: CASTVIVSSYNEQFF.

For this clone: An end of the junction does not agree with germline; a read error may underlie this. The J gene is TRBJ2-1, the V gene TRBV9, with 9 bases identical to TRBD2. The CDR3 runs 15 residues. The germline gives CDR1 SGDLS, CDR2 YYNGEE. CDR3 loop: CASSVAGELYNEQFF. CDR3 DNA: TGTGCCAGCAGTGTAGCGGGGGAACTGTACAATGAGCAGTTCTTC.

V and J are TRBV5-1 and TRBJ2-7; TRBD1 might be the D (6 bases). The CDR3 spans 12 residues. V was pared by 4 bases and J by 3 bases, with 8 bases between. CDR1 is SGHRS and CDR2 is YFSETQ in the germline V gene. CDR3: CASSAQGYEQYF. As DNA, the CDR3 is TGCGCCAGCAGCGCACAGGGCTACGAGCAGTACTTC.

The chain employs TRBV7-3 and TRBJ2-3; D might be TRBD2 (7 bases). The germline V and J ends were trimmed by 5 bases and 1 base, with 13 bases remaining between them. The CDR3 consists of 15 residues. CDR1 is SGHTA, CDR2 FQGTGA, per germline. The CDR3 spells CASSGGGPGTDTQYF. For the CDR3, the DNA is TGTGCCAGCAGCGGGGGGGGGCCCGGCACAGATACGCAGTATTTT.

This chain joins TRBV18 and TRBJ2-5; D gene uncertain. V was pared by 6 bases and J by 1 base, with 6 bases between. Germline CDR1 is KGHSH and CDR2 is LQKENI. The CDR3 consists of 12 residues. In DNA form, the CDR3 reads TGTGCCAGCTCTATCAGCCAAGAGACCCAGTACTTC. Its translation: CASSISQETQYF. Full variable domain (remainder filled in from reference TRBV18 and TRBJ2-5): NAGVMQNPRHLVRRRGQEARLRCSPMKGHSHVYWYRQLPEEGLKFMVYLQKENIIDESGMPKERFSAEFPKEGPSILRIQQVVRGDSAAYFCASSISQETQYFGPGTRLLVL.

The rearrangement links TRBV29-1 to TRBJ2-1; a possible D gene is TRBD2 (6 bases). Germline CDR1 reads SQVTM; CDR2 reads ANQGSEA. The V and J ends lost 7 bases and 0 bases respectively, with 25 bases between them. The CDR3 runs 18 residues. CDR3 nucleotides: TGCAGCGGCCTAGCGTTTGAGGGAGACACAAGCTCCTACAATGAGCAGTTCTTC. Protein product: CSGLAFEGDTSSYNEQFF.

The chain combines TRBV25-1 with TRBJ2-3; D gene unclear. This CDR3 comprises 12 residues. V lost 7 bases and J lost 5, with 10 bases in between. The germline V gene has CDR1 MGHDK and CDR2 SYGVNS. The CDR3 DNA is TGTGCCAGCAAAGATGCCGGAGATACGCAGTATTTT. This sequence encodes CASKDAGDTQYF.

This chain connects TRBV5-1 to TRBJ2-2; a weak D match, TRBD1 (6 bases). The germline V gene has CDR1 SGHRS and CDR2 YFSETQ. With 5 bases removed from V and 1 base from J, the gap between germline ends came to 9 bases. The CDR3 is 14 residues long. The CDR3 loop is CASSETGNTGELFF. As DNA, the CDR3 is TGCGCCAGCAGTGAGACAGGGAACACCGGGGAGCTGTTTTTT.

The chain employs TRBV5-4 and TRBJ2-7, with TRBD1 matching over 7 bases. Germline CDR1 is SGHNT and CDR2 is YYREEE (reference sequence). V trimming: 1 base; J trimming: 0 bases; junction bases outside the gene matches: 4. This CDR3 is 15 amino acids long. Written as DNA, the CDR3 is TGTGCCAGCAGCTTGTTGGGACAGTACTCCTACGAGCAGTACTTC. Amino acid sequence: CASSLLGQYSYEQYF.